A single sample is the source of the 20 T cell receptor beta chains below, sequenced in a study of shared clonotypes between healthy human individuals. This table comes from immunoSEQ multiplex PCR, and its TCRdb copy is limited to in-frame clones, with some not included. The sample lists more than 850,000 clones, about 80% occurring once. Sequencing used memory CD4+ T cells from PBMCs. As to subset: CD45RA-negative fraction. The receptors were sampled from a man between 18 and 35 years old in good health. Some clones in this sample may be carry-over from other donors' samples.

The chain recombines TRBV6-6 with TRBJ2-7; 9 bases align to TRBD1. The germline V gene encodes CDR1 MNHNY and CDR2 SVGAGI (reference sequence). V was pared by 5 bases and J by 3 bases, with 8 bases of the junction left unmatched. The CDR3 runs to 15 residues. CDR3 nucleotide sequence: TGTGCCAGCAGTGAGGCCCGGGGACAGGGCTACGAGCAGTACTTC. It yields the protein CASSEARGQGYEQYF.

This chain uses TRBV5-1 with TRBJ2-7, with 7 bases aligning to TRBD2. The germline CDR1 and CDR2 sequences are SGHRS and YFSETQ. V lost 1 base and J lost 3; bases outside the gene matches: 1. This CDR3 has 13 amino acids. In DNA, the CDR3 is TGCGCCAGCAGCTTGATAGCGGGCTACGAGCAGTACTTC. Its protein is CASSLIAGYEQYF. The whole variable domain, remainder taken from reference TRBV5-1 and TRBJ2-7, is KAGVTQTPRYLIKTRGQQVTLSCSPISGHRSVSWYQQTPGQGLQFLFEYFSETQRNKGNFPGRFSGRQFSNSRSEMNVSTLELGDSALYLCASSLIAGYEQYFGPGTRLTVT.

The rearrangement uses TRBV6-6 and TRBJ1-1; no definite D call. The V end was cut by 6 bases, the J end by 2 bases, with 7 bases between. Germline V gives CDR1 MNHNY, CDR2 SVGAGI (reference sequence). This CDR3 region has 12 residues. The chain's CDR3 is CASRNPNTEAFF. CDR3 nucleotide sequence: TGTGCCAGCAGGAACCCCAACACTGAAGCTTTCTTT.

This clone showed up many times. This chain joins TRBV7-2 and TRBJ2-2; possible D gene TRBD2, 5 bases. The ends were cut back, 2 bases at V and 7 bases at J, with 17 bases in the middle. CDR3 size: 16 residues. Germline values: CDR1 SGHTA, CDR2 FQGNSA. This CDR3 reads CASSLMASNLVGELFF. DNA for the CDR3: TGTGCCAGCAGCTTAATGGCTAGCAATCTCGTCGGGGAGCTGTTTTTT.

The V gene is TRBV2, the J gene TRBJ1-1, with D unresolved. Trimming cost V 7 bases and J 8 bases, with 17 bases left between them. From germline, CDR1 is SNHLY and CDR2 FYNNEI. The CDR3 covers 13 residues. CDR3 protein: CASNFRVGPEAFF. The CDR3 DNA follows: TGTGCCAGCAACTTTAGGGTTGGGCCAGAAGCTTTCTTT.

The chain couples TRBV7-3 to TRBJ1-2, with D maybe TRBD1 (5 bases). Per germline, CDR1 SGHTA and CDR2 FQGTGA. CDR3 length: 13 residues. Trimming cost V 2 bases and J 8 bases, with 12 bases left between them. CDR3 in amino acids: CASSLHERGGYTF. The CDR3 nucleotides are TGTGCCAGCAGCTTACACGAACGGGGGGGCTACACCTTC.

CDR3 residues: CASSVEGSGGYEQYF. DNA of the CDR3: TGTGCCAGCAGCGTAGAGGGTAGTGGGGGCTACGAGCAGTACTTC. J is TRBJ2-7 and V is TRBV9, with D perhaps given as TRBD1 or TRBD2 (5 bases each). V was cut by 0 bases and J by 3 bases, with 13 bases left in between. This CDR3 region has 15 residues. Germline values: CDR1 SGDLS, CDR2 YYNGEE.

The V gene is TRBV7-2, the J gene TRBJ1-2, with D maybe TRBD1 (6 bases). Germline V gene sequence: CDR1 SGHTA, CDR2 FQGNSA. Deletions cut 5 bases from V and 4 bases from J, with 14 bases between. This CDR3 is 14 amino acids long. Written as DNA, the CDR3 is TGTGCCAGCAGCCGGAAGGACAGAACCTATGGCTACACCTTC. The encoded protein is CASSRKDRTYGYTF.

The chain joins TRBV10-2 to TRBJ2-1; D ambiguous. Between the trimmed V and J ends, which lost 4 bases and 5 bases, there was a span of 3 bases. The CDR3 runs 11 residues. The germline V gene has CDR1 WSHSY and CDR2 SAAADI. CDR3 DNA sequence: TGCGCCAGCAGTGTTCACAATGAGCAGTTCTTC. This translates into CASSVHNEQFF.

The chain couples TRBV29-1 to TRBJ2-3; possible D gene TRBD2, 5 bases. V lost 4 bases and J lost 4, with 15 bases in between. The CDR3 loop spans 14 amino acids. CDR1 is SQVTM, CDR2 ANQGSEA, per germline. CDR3 in DNA: TGCAGCGTTGGGGCTAGTGGACTCCCAGATACGCAGTATTTT. It translates to CSVGASGLPDTQYF.

This clone was counted a few times. The chain uses TRBV7-6 and TRBJ2-3, with D tentatively TRBD1 or TRBD2 (5 bases each). The germline V gene has CDR1 SGHVS and CDR2 FNYEAQ. The CDR3 runs 13 residues. The V end was cut by 1 base, the J end by 8 bases, with 10 bases between. This CDR3 reads CASSLDPGTTQYF. The DNA for the CDR3 is TGTGCCAGCAGCTTAGATCCCGGGACTACGCAGTATTTT. The complete variable domain, with remaining parts taken from reference TRBV7-6 and TRBJ2-3, reads GAGVSQSPRYKVTKRGQDVALRCDPISGHVSLYWYRQALGQGPEFLTYFNYEAQQDKSGLPNDRFSAERPEGSISTLTIQRTEQRDSAMYRCASSLDPGTTQYFGPGTRLTVL.

V is TRBV29-1 and J is TRBJ2-1, with unresolved D. The CDR3 contains 14 residues. V gave up 4 bases and J gave up 2 bases, with 12 bases separating them. The germline V gene has CDR1 SQVTM and CDR2 ANQGSEA. DNA of the CDR3: TGCAGCGTTGGGGTAAGCCTCACCTACAATGAGCAGTTCTTC. Its translation is CSVGVSLTYNEQFF.

V and J are TRBV2 and TRBJ1-2, with 9 bases fitting TRBD1. Germline V CDR1 and CDR2: SNHLY, FYNNEI. J gave up 6 bases and V 5 bases, and 4 bases lay outside the gene matches. This CDR3 is 13 amino acids long. The CDR3 is CASSRQGEDGYTF. In DNA form, the CDR3 reads TGTGCCAGCAGTCGACAGGGGGAGGATGGCTACACCTTC.

This rearrangement joins TRBV29-1 to TRBJ2-5, with 8 bases lining up with TRBD2. J lost 0 bases, V lost 6 bases, and 6 bases had no gene match. In germline, CDR1 is SQVTM, CDR2 ANQGSEA. CDR3 length: 14 amino acids. CDR3 protein: CSVRREGYQETQYF. CDR3 DNA sequence: TGCAGCGTCCGACGGGAGGGGTACCAAGAGACCCAGTACTTC.

V gene TRBV18 combines with J gene TRBJ2-1; 11 bases line up with TRBD2. CDR1 is KGHSH and CDR2 is LQKENI in the germline V gene. CDR3 length: 16 amino acids. Trimming took 1 base from V and 7 from J; bases not matched to a gene: 6. The DNA of the CDR3 is TGTGCCAGCTCACCACTGGAATTAGCGGGAGGGAATGAGCAGTTCTTC. Encoded protein: CASSPLELAGGNEQFF.

The chain carries TRBV7-9 and TRBJ1-1; D is ambiguous. CDR1 and CDR2 (germline): SEHNR, FQNEAQ (reference sequence). Between the trimmed V and J ends, which lost 1 base and 10 bases, there was a span of 7 bases. There are 11 residues in the CDR3. The CDR3 sequence is CASSLVLGAFF. As DNA, the CDR3 is TGTGCCAGCAGCTTAGTTCTCGGAGCTTTCTTT. Combining the CDR3 with reference TRBV7-9 and TRBJ1-1 gives the whole variable domain DTGVSQNPRHKITKRGQNVTFRCDPISEHNRLYWYRQTLGQGPEFLTYFQNEAQLEKSRLLSDRFSAERPKGSFSTLEIQRTEQGDSAMYLCASSLVLGAFFGQGTRLTVV.

As regards this clone: At the DNA level, this CDR3 is encoded by other sequences in the same sample as well. The chain employs TRBV5-1 and TRBJ2-3, with TRBD2 identical over 10 bases. This CDR3 comprises 15 residues. CDR1 is SGHRS, CDR2 YFSETQ, per germline. The trim removed 0 bases at V and 5 bases at J, leaving 3 bases unmatched. The DNA of the CDR3 is TGCGCCAGCAGCTTGGTAGGGACTAGCGAAGATACGCAGTATTTT. Encoded protein: CASSLVGTSEDTQYF.

The chain combines TRBV4-3 with TRBJ2-1; the D gene could be TRBD1 or TRBD2 (5 bases each). This CDR3 contains 14 residues. The V end lost 4 bases, the J end lost 6 bases, and 13 bases lay between the germline ends. Germline V gene lookup returns CDR1 LGHNA and CDR2 YSLEER. The CDR3 protein is CASSRDRRGNEQFF. For the CDR3, the DNA is TGCGCCAGCAGCCGGGACCGAAGGGGCAATGAGCAGTTCTTC.

V is TRBV7-2 and J is TRBJ2-1; TRBD2 matches at 9 bases. The junction had 5 bases not matched to a gene; V was cut back by 3 bases and J by 8 bases. The germline CDR1 and CDR2 sequences are SGHTA and FQGNSA. This CDR3 region has 14 residues. The CDR3 DNA sequence: TGTGCCAGCAGCTTTGGGCTAGCGGGATATGAGCAGTTCTTC. Protein product: CASSFGLAGYEQFF.

This sequence joins TRBV5-6 and TRBJ2-1, with a weak D call TRBD2 (6 bases). Germline-derived CDR1 and CDR2 are SGHDT and YYEEEE. The CDR3 is 16 residues long. Trimming stripped 4 bases from V and 4 bases from J, with 18 bases between. CDR3 DNA: TGTGCCAGCAGCCTTAGAGGGACTGTAGATTACAATGAGCAGTTCTTC. This sequence encodes CASSLRGTVDYNEQFF.